This is a list of T cell receptor beta chains from one sample in a study of OX40 agonist ivuxolimab in advanced cancers. TCRdb's table, derived via immunoSEQ multiplex PCR, lists solely in-frame clones and lacks some. Of 45,000 to 65,000 clones in the sample, over 60% were seen once. Sequencing used CD4+ or CD8+ T cells sorted from blood, obtained in a trial of the OX40 agonist ivuxolimab. The receptor source for this set is an adult with an advanced solid tumor such as melanoma, head and neck, liver or kidney cancer. CDR3s leave out the opening cysteine and the closing phenylalanine or tryptophan. The size of a clone is reported for some rows only, either as once, few or many, or as a class for expanded clones.

clone_size	v_call	j_call	cdr3_aa
few	TRBV7-9	TRBJ2-5	ASSLEPLGETQY
NA	TRBV19	TRBJ1-1	ASSIDLGTRPEAF
NA	TRBV18	TRBJ2-7	ASSGGPYPYEQY
NA	TRBV5-4	TRBJ2-1	ASSLGGSGLYNEQF
NA	TRBV10-3	TRBJ2-1	AISVGVEQF
NA	TRBV10-2	TRBJ1-4	ASSDRGEKLF
NA	TRBV5-4	TRBJ2-1	ASSLVGQQF
NA	TRBV6-5	TRBJ2-1	ASSWFRDQTYNEQF
NA	TRBV6-4	TRBJ2-5	ASSRGGLQETQY
NA	TRBV6-1	TRBJ2-5	ASSEDIAAAKKETQY
NA	TRBV28	TRBJ1-2	ASDRGRYGYT
NA	TRBV18	TRBJ2-2	ASSPLAEHTGELF
once	TRBV28	TRBJ2-7	ASSKRNYEQY
NA	TRBV29-1	TRBJ2-1	SVETGGGSSYNEQF
NA	TRBV7-8	TRBJ2-1	ASSFQEGYEQF
NA	TRBV5-1	TRBJ2-5	ASSPTTSGPQETQY
NA	TRBV2	TRBJ1-3	ASIRAPERDSSGNTIY
NA	TRBV30	TRBJ2-1	AWSGLGASDHNEQF
NA	TRBV5-3	TRBJ2-7	ARSYSRGVFYEQY
NA	TRBV7-2	TRBJ2-3	ASSLAFTDTQY
NA	TRBV5-6	TRBJ1-3	ASSLGQAGNTIY
NA	TRBV19	TRBJ1-2	ASSMRQGGNYGYT
NA	TRBV9	TRBJ1-2	ASSPKPDSRPNGYT
NA	TRBV5-5	TRBJ1-1	ASSTPGPQVAF
NA	TRBV4-3	TRBJ1-2	ASSQSRGGAGGYT
once	TRBV27	TRBJ2-1	ASTISGLAGRRF
NA	TRBV6-1	TRBJ2-7	ASGDRGYEQY
NA	TRBV6-6	TRBJ2-5	ASSYSTNRGTQY
NA	TRBV6-5	TRBJ1-2	ASSGPETRAYGYT
NA	TRBV5-1	TRBJ2-3	ASSGVLAHSTDTQY
NA	TRBV6-1	TRBJ2-3	ASSEQRGDTQY
NA	TRBV28	TRBJ2-1	ASRPSGRGTYNEQF
NA	TRBV5-6	TRBJ1-2	ASSLDYGYT
NA	TRBV28	TRBJ2-5	ASREGLWKTQY
NA	TRBV28	TRBJ2-2	ASSFIGITGELF
NA	TRBV6-1	TRBJ2-5	ASSVQVRTQY
NA	TRBV5-1	NA	ASSLHTAEQY
NA	TRBV7-2	TRBJ1-2	ASSDRAVNYGYT
few	TRBV7-2	TRBJ2-7	ASSPGTSSSYEQY
NA	TRBV19	TRBJ2-3	ASSDRPKDTQY
NA	TRBV19	TRBJ2-3	ASSRSGDRGRDTQY
NA	TRBV5-1	TRBJ1-6	ASSLGQGNSPLH
NA	TRBV5-1	TRBJ2-3	ASSQGTSGGADTQY
NA	TRBV5-6	TRBJ2-7	ASSLRQGYSYEQY
NA	TRBV9	TRBJ2-7	ASSPYLGNNEQY
NA	TRBV7-2	TRBJ2-5	ASSLATSGRGVWTQY
NA	TRBV7-9	TRBJ2-7	ASSSTSSYEQY
NA	TRBV5-4	TRBJ2-7	ASRPGLDSYEQY
NA	TRBV19	TRBJ2-7	ASSSLQVNEQY
NA	TRBV6-1	TRBJ2-7	ASKGHRQAYEQY
NA	TRBV6-6	TRBJ2-7	ASRTGTSYEQY
NA	TRBV11-2	TRBJ2-3	ASSLVAGGSTDTQY
NA	TRBV11-2	TRBJ2-5	ASSLAGLEVETQY